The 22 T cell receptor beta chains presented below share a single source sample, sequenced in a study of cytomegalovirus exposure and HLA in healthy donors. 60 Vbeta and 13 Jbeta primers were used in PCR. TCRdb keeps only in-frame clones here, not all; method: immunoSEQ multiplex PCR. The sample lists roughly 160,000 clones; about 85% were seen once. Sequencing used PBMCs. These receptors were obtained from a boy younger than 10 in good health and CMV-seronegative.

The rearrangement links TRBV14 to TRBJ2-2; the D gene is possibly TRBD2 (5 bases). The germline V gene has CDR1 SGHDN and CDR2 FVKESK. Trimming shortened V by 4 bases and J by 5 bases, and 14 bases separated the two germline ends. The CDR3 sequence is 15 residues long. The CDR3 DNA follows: TGTGCCAGCAGCCCAGTTCGGGGTACTACCGGGGAGCTGTTTTTT. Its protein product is CASSPVRGTTGELFF.

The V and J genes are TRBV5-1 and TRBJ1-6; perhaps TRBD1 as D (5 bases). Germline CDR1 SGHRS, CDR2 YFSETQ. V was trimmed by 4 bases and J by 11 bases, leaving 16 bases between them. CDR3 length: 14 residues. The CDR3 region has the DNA TGCGCCAGCAGCAGGGGTGGGCCTCAGGCACCCCTCCACTTT. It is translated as CASSRGGPQAPLHF.

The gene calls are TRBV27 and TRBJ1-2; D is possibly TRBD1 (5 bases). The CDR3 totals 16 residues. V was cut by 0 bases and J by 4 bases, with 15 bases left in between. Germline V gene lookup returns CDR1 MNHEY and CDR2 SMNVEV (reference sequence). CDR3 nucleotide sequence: TGTGCCAGCAGTTTATCACAGGCGGGGGGTGGCTATGGCTACACCTTC. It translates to CASSLSQAGGGYGYTF.

In nucleotides, the CDR3 is TGTGCCAGCAGCCCCATACTAGCGGGGGTCCAGGGTGAGCAGTTCTTC. Translating gives CASSPILAGVQGEQFF. The chain couples TRBV7-9 to TRBJ2-1, with TRBD2 identical over 11 bases. CDR1 SEHNR and CDR2 FQNEAQ come from the germline V gene (reference sequence). Losses at the gene ends were 5 bases for V and 9 bases for J; bases not matched to a gene: 12. This CDR3 has 16 amino acids.

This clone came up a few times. The CDR3 DNA follows: TGTGCCAGCAGTCACACGGGGGAAGAAAACACCATATATTTT. Protein sequence: CASSHTGEENTIYF. This chain uses TRBV7-9 with TRBJ1-3; D is possibly TRBD1 (5 bases). The CDR3 contains 14 residues. The germline CDR1 and CDR2 sequences are SEHNR and FQNEAQ (reference sequence). V lost 6 bases and J lost 6, with 15 bases in between. The variable domain in full, completed from reference TRBV7-9 and TRBJ1-3, reads DTGVSQNPRHKITKRGQNVTFRCDPISEHNRLYWYRQTLGQGPEFLTYFQNEAQLEKSRLLSDRFSAERPKGSFSTLEIQRTEQGDSAMYLCASSHTGEENTIYFGEGSWLTVV.

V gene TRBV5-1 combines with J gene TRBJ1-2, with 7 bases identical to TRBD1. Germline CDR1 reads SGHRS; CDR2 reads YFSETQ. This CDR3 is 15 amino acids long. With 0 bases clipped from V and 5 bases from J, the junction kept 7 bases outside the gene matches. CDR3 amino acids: CASSLGDRATYGYTF. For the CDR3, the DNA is TGCGCCAGCAGCTTGGGAGACAGGGCCACTTATGGCTACACCTTC.

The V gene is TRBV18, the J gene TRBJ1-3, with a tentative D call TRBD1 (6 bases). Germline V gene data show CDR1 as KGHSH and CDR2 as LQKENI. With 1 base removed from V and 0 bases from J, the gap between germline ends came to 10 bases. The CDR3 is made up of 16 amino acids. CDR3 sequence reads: CASSPLRGGSGNTIYF. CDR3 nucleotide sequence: TGTGCCAGCTCACCACTACGAGGGGGCTCTGGAAACACCATATATTTT.

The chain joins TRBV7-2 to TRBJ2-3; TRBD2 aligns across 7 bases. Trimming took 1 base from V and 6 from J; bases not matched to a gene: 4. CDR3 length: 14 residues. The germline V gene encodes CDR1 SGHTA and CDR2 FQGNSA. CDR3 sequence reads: CASSLGLAADTQYF. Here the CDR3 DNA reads TGTGCCAGCAGCTTAGGACTAGCTGCGGATACGCAGTATTTT.

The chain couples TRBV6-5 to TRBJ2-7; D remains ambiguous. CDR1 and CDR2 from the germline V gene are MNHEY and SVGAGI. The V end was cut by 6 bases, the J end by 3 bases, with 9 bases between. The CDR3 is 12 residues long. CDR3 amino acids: CASSATGYEQYV. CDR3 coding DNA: TGTGCCAGCAGCGCGACTGGCTACGAGCAGTACGTC.

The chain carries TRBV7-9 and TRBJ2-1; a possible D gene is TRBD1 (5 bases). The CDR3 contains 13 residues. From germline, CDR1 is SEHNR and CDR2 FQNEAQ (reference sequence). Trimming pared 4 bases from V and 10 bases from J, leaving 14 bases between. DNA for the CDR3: TGTGCCAGCAGCTCCGACAGACTCCGCGAGCAGTTCTTC. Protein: CASSSDRLREQFF.

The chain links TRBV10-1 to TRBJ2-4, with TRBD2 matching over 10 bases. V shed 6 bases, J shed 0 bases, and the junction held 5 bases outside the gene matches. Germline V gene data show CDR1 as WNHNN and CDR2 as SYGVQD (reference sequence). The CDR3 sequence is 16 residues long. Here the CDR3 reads CASSPSGGLAKNIQYF. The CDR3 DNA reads TGCGCCAGCAGCCCTAGCGGGGGTCTAGCCAAAAACATTCAGTACTTC.

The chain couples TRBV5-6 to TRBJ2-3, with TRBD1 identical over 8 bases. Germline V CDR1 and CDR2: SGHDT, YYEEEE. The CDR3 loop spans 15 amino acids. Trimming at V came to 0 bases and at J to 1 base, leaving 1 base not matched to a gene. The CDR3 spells CASSLAGGGTDTQYF. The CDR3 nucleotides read TGTGCCAGCAGCTTGGCAGGGGGCGGCACAGATACGCAGTATTTT.

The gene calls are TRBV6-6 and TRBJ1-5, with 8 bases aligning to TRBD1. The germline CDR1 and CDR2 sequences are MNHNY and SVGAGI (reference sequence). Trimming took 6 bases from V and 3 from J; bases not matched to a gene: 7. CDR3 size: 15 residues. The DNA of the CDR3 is TGTGCCAGCAGCCCAAGGACAGGGAACAATCAGCCCCAGCATTTT. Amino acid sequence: CASSPRTGNNQPQHF.

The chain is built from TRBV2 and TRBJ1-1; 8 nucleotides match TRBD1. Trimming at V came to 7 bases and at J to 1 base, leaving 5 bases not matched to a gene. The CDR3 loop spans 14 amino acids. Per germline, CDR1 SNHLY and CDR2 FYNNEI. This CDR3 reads CASKFDRGNTEAFF. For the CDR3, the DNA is TGTGCCAGCAAGTTCGACAGGGGGAACACTGAAGCTTTCTTT.

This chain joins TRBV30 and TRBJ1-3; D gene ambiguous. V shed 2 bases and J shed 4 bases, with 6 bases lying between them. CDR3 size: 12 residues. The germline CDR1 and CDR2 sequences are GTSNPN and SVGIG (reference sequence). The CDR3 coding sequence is TGTGCCTGGAGTATACAGGGAAACACCATATATTTT. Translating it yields CAWSIQGNTIYF. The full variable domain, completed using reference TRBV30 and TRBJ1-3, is SQTIHQWPATLVQPVGSPLSLECTVEGTSNPNLYWYRQAAGRGLQLLFYSVGIGQISSEVPQNLSASRPQDRQFILSSKKLLLSDSGFYLCAWSIQGNTIYFGEGSWLTVV.

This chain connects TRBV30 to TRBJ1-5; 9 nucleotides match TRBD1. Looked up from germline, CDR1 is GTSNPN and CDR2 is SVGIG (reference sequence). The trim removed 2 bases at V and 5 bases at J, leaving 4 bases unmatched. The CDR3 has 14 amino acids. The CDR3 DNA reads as TGTGCCTGGAGTCCAGACAGGGGGGATCAGCCCCAGCATTTT. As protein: CAWSPDRGDQPQHF.

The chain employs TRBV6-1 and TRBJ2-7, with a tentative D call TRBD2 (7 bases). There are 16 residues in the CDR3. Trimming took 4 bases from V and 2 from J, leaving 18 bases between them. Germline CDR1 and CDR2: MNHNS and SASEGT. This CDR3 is CASSVRGAGNTYEQYV. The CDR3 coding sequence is TGTGCCAGCAGTGTCCGGGGGGCAGGGAACACCTACGAGCAGTACGTC.

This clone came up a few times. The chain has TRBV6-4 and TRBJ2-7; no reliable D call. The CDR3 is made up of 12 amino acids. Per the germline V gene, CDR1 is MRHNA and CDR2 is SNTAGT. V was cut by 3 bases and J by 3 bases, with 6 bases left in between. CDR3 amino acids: CASSERVYEQYF. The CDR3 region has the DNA TGTGCCAGCAGTGAACGAGTCTACGAGCAGTACTTC.

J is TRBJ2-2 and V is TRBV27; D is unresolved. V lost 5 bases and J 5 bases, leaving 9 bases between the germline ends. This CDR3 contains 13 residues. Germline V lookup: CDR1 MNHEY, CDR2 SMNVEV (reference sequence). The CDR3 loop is CASSTTPTGELFF. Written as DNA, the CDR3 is TGTGCCAGCAGTACTACCCCAACCGGGGAGCTGTTTTTT.

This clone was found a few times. The CDR3 is CAWSVQAGSSYNEQFF. In nucleotides, the CDR3 is TGTGCCTGGAGTGTACAAGCGGGGAGCTCCTACAATGAGCAGTTCTTC. V gene TRBV30 combines with J gene TRBJ2-1; TRBD2 matches at 7 bases. Unmatched junction bases numbered 5, after V lost 0 bases and J lost 0 bases. In germline, CDR1 is GTSNPN, CDR2 SVGIG (reference sequence). This CDR3 region has 16 residues. The full variable domain, rest sourced from reference TRBV30 and TRBJ2-1, is SQTIHQWPATLVQPVGSPLSLECTVEGTSNPNLYWYRQAAGRGLQLLFYSVGIGQISSEVPQNLSASRPQDRQFILSSKKLLLSDSGFYLCAWSVQAGSSYNEQFFGPGTRLTVL.

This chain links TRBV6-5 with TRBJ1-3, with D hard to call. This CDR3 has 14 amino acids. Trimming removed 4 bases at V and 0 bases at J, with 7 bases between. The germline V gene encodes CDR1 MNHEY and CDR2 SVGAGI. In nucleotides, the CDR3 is TGTGCCAGCAGTTTCCTTAGCTCTGGAAACACCATATATTTT. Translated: CASSFLSSGNTIYF.

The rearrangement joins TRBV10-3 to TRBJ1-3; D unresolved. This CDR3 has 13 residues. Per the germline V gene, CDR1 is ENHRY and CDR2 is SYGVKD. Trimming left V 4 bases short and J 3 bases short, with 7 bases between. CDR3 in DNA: TGTGCCATCAGTGTTTTCGGTGGAAACACCATATATTTT. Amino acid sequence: CAISVFGGNTIYF.